One sample yielded the 26 T cell receptor beta chains listed below, sequenced in a study of blood T cell repertoires in COVID-19. Sequencing used immunoSEQ multiplex PCR; TCRdb keeps in-frame clones, though not all of them. The sample consists of about 140,000 clones, less than 85% of them appearing once. Sequencing was carried out using PBMCs or T cells enriched from blood (not recorded which). Every receptor here comes from a woman under 30 who had been exposed to COVID-19.

V usage is TRBV5-4 and J usage is TRBJ1-2; D perhaps matches TRBD1 (5 bases). Trimming shortened V by 5 bases and J by 6 bases, and 14 bases separated the two germline ends. Germline-derived CDR1 and CDR2 are SGHNT and YYREEE (reference sequence). CDR3 length: 13 amino acids. CDR3 DNA sequence: TGTGCCAGCAGACAAACAGGTATCCATGGCTACACCTTC. Translating gives CASRQTGIHGYTF.

The V call is TRBV7-2, the J call TRBJ1-2, with D possibly matching TRBD1 (5 bases). CDR1 is SGHTA, CDR2 FQGNSA, per germline. CDR3 length equals 18 residues. V was cut by 2 bases and J by 5 bases, with 24 bases left in between. In nucleotides, the CDR3 is TGTGCCAGCAGCTTAAATCCCAGAGCGGCGGGGCGGGGTTATGGCTACACCTTC. Translated: CASSLNPRAAGRGYGYTF.

This clone appeared a few times. The chain links TRBV21-1 to TRBJ2-7; TRBD2, the table's D call, was not compared with the DNA. TRBV21-1 is tagged as a pseudogene. This CDR3 has 18 amino acids. The CDR3 nucleotides are TGTGCCAGCAGCAAAGAATCCCGAGGGACTAGCGGGAGATACGAGCAGTACTTC. Amino acid sequence: CASSKESRGTSGRYEQYF.

This chain links TRBV18 with TRBJ1-1; TRBD1 agrees at 8 bases. J was trimmed by 1 base and V by 2 bases; bases with no gene match: 3. The CDR3 contains 15 residues. Germline assignment: CDR1 KGHSH and CDR2 LQKENI. The CDR3 region is CASSPWTGQNTEAFF. The CDR3 bases are TGTGCCAGCTCACCATGGACAGGGCAGAACACTGAAGCTTTCTTT.

The chain joins TRBV28 to TRBJ2-7, with D perhaps TRBD2 (5 bases). Per germline, CDR1 MDHEN and CDR2 SYDVKM. This CDR3 is built from 20 residues. V was clipped by 4 bases and J by 0 bases, with 28 bases between them. The CDR3 sequence: CASSSLLGGGLKSHSYEQYF. The CDR3 DNA reads as TGTGCCAGCAGTTCGTTACTCGGAGGTGGACTTAAGTCCCACTCCTACGAGCAGTACTTC.

V and J are TRBV19 and TRBJ1-1, with TRBD1 matching 9 bases. Losses at the gene ends were 5 bases for V and 3 bases for J; bases not matched to a gene: 7. Per the germline V gene, CDR1 is LNHDA and CDR2 is SQIVND (reference sequence). CDR3 size: 15 residues. CDR3 DNA: TGTGCCAGTAGTCCCTACAGGGGGCCCTACACTGAAGCTTTCTTT. Its protein product is CASSPYRGPYTEAFF.

The chain recombines TRBV15 with TRBJ2-1; possibly TRBD1 for D (5 bases). V lost 5 bases and J 9 bases, leaving 14 bases between the germline ends. The germline CDR1 and CDR2 sequences are LNHNV and YYDKDF (reference sequence). This CDR3 has 13 amino acids. The CDR3 bases are TGTGCCACCAGCCTTGTAGGGGTCGGTGAGCAGTTCTTC. It encodes CATSLVGVGEQFF.

The chain is built from TRBV5-1 and TRBJ1-4, with a weak D call TRBD1 (6 bases). The CDR3 sequence is 15 residues long. CDR1 and CDR2 (germline): SGHRS, YFSETQ. The ends were cut back, 0 bases at V and 7 bases at J, with 13 bases in the middle. CDR3 nucleotides: TGCGCCAGCAGCTTGGATGTCAGGGGAGCTGAAAAACTGTTTTTT. This codes for CASSLDVRGAEKLFF.

The chain joins TRBV27 to TRBJ2-1, with 10 bases aligning to TRBD2. This CDR3 has 14 residues. V shed 2 bases, J shed 7 bases, and the junction held 2 bases outside the gene matches. CDR1 is MNHEY, CDR2 SMNVEV, per germline (reference sequence). The chain's CDR3 is CASSLSGRGNEQFF. The DNA of the CDR3 is TGTGCCAGCAGTTTAAGCGGGAGGGGTAATGAGCAGTTCTTC.

The chain joins TRBV5-1 to TRBJ2-5, with 7 nucleotides matching TRBD1. V shed 4 bases, J shed 1 base, and the junction held 4 bases outside the gene matches. The germline V gene has CDR1 SGHRS and CDR2 YFSETQ. CDR3 length: 14 residues. As DNA, the CDR3 is TGCGCCAGCAGCGTGGGACAGAGCCAAGAGACCCAGTACTTC. Translated: CASSVGQSQETQYF. The full variable domain, with the rest looked up from reference TRBV5-1 and TRBJ2-5, is KAGVTQTPRYLIKTRGQQVTLSCSPISGHRSVSWYQQTPGQGLQFLFEYFSETQRNKGNFPGRFSGRQFSNSRSEMNVSTLELGDSALYLCASSVGQSQETQYFGPGTRLLVL.

This clone was detected once. The V gene is TRBV28, the J gene TRBJ2-7, with D perhaps matching TRBD1 (7 bases). Germline values: CDR1 MDHEN, CDR2 SYDVKM. The ends were cut back, 4 bases at V and 6 bases at J, with 22 bases in the middle. The CDR3 is 16 residues long. CDR3 in amino acids: CASSSGGTAGYGEQYF. CDR3 DNA sequence: TGTGCCAGCAGTTCAGGGGGGACCGCGGGGTACGGCGAGCAGTACTTC.

This clone was counted a single time. The gene calls are TRBV12-3 or TRBV12-4 and TRBJ2-7; D is perhaps TRBD2 (5 bases). The CDR3 loop spans 13 amino acids. The V end lost 11 bases, the J end lost 2 bases, and 16 bases lay between the germline ends. The CDR3 DNA follows: TGTGCCGTCGCCTCCTCGGGAACCTACGAGCAGTACTTC. This translates into CAVASSGTYEQYF.

This chain links TRBV28 with TRBJ1-5, with a weak D call TRBD1 (5 bases). CDR1 is MDHEN, CDR2 SYDVKM, per germline. This CDR3 is built from 14 residues. The V end was cut by 10 bases, the J end by 5 bases, with 18 bases between. The DNA of the CDR3 is TGTGCCACGGAATCGACAGAGCTCTATCAGCCCCAGCATTTT. Amino acids: CATESTELYQPQHF.

V is TRBV12-3 or TRBV12-4 and J is TRBJ1-3; D uncertain. The CDR3 sequence is 13 residues long. V dropped 7 bases and J dropped 4 bases, with 11 bases sitting between them. In nucleotides, the CDR3 is TGTGCCAGCACCCTCCCCCCGGGAAACACCATATATTTT. Translating it yields CASTLPPGNTIYF.

This chain joins TRBV7-9 and TRBJ1-1; D gene unclear. Trimming removed 5 bases at V and 1 base at J, with 11 bases between. Germline V gene lookup returns CDR1 SEHNR and CDR2 FQNEAQ (reference sequence). This CDR3 region has 14 residues. CDR3 region: CASSPSTRNTEAFF. In DNA, the CDR3 is TGTGCCAGCAGCCCCTCAACGAGGAACACTGAAGCTTTCTTT.

The V gene is TRBV4-1, the J gene TRBJ2-1, with D tentatively TRBD2 (5 bases). Germline CDR1 and CDR2: MGHRA and YSYEKL. The V and J ends lost 0 bases and 2 bases respectively, with 17 bases between them. The CDR3 runs to 18 residues. Written as DNA, the CDR3 is TGCGCCAGCAGCCAAGATTTCCAGCCGACTAACCCCTACAATGAGCAGTTCTTC. Translated: CASSQDFQPTNPYNEQFF.

This chain connects TRBV19 to TRBJ2-7, with D perhaps TRBD2 (6 bases). There are 14 residues in the CDR3. The ends were cut back, 5 bases at V and 1 base at J, with 12 bases in the middle. Germline-derived CDR1 and CDR2 are LNHDA and SQIVND (reference sequence). The CDR3 nucleotides are TGTGCCAGTAGTCCCTCGGGAGCGTCCTACGAGCAGTACTTC. As protein: CASSPSGASYEQYF.

This rearrangement joins TRBV3-1 (or the pseudogene TRBV3-2) to TRBJ2-1, with a weak D call TRBD2 (5 bases). V lost 4 bases, J lost 12 bases, and 16 bases lay in between. CDR1 LGHDT and CDR2 YNNKEL come from the germline V gene (reference sequence). This CDR3 is 13 amino acids long. The chain's CDR3 is CASSPESGLRQFF. The DNA of the CDR3 is TGTGCCAGCAGCCCAGAGAGCGGTTTACGGCAGTTCTTC.

A note on this clone: One end of the junction is discordant with germline, which a read error may explain. V and J are TRBV6-1 and TRBJ1-1; 7 nucleotides agree with TRBD1. The CDR3 loop spans 14 amino acids. Germline V lookup: CDR1 MNHNS, CDR2 SASEGT. The CDR3 region is CASSEGTANTEAFF. CDR3 DNA sequence: TGTGCCAGCAGCGAAGGGACAGCGAACACTGAAGCTTTCTTT.

This rearrangement joins TRBV2 to TRBJ2-1; no clear D. Trimming took 3 bases from V and 0 from J, leaving 6 bases between them. CDR3 length: 14 amino acids. Per germline, CDR1 SNHLY and CDR2 FYNNEI. The CDR3 loop reads CASSDSSSYNEQFF. In nucleotides, the CDR3 is TGTGCCAGCAGTGATTCGAGCTCCTACAATGAGCAGTTCTTC.

The chain carries TRBV18 and TRBJ1-1; D is ambiguous. This CDR3 is built from 15 residues. V was cut by 1 base and J by 5 bases, with 14 bases left in between. The germline CDR1 and CDR2 sequences are KGHSH and LQKENI. CDR3 DNA sequence: TGTGCCAGCTCACCACGGGAGGCTCTCAGTACTGAAGCTTTCTTT. This codes for CASSPREALSTEAFF.

CDR3 DNA: TGCAGCGTTGAGACTAGCACTACCGGGGAGCTGTTTTTT. Translation gives CSVETSTTGELFF. The V and J genes are TRBV29-1 and TRBJ2-2; 7 positions agree with TRBD2. V shed 3 bases and J 5 bases; nucleotides not matched to a gene: 3. CDR3 length equals 13 residues. Looked up from germline, CDR1 is SQVTM and CDR2 is ANQGSEA.

The rearrangement links TRBV10-1 to TRBJ1-1; D possibly corresponds to TRBD1 (6 bases). The germline CDR1 and CDR2 sequences are WNHNN and SYGVQD (reference sequence). Trimming removed 5 bases from V and 5 bases from J, with 15 bases in between. The CDR3 is made up of 14 amino acids. The DNA of the CDR3 is TGCGCCAGCAGTACGGGACACAAGGGGACTGAAGCTTTCTTT. Amino acid sequence: CASSTGHKGTEAFF.

CDR3 bases: TGTGCCAGCAGAGCCATTGGGGGGACTCCCTACGAGCAGTACTTC. It yields the protein CASRAIGGTPYEQYF. The chain employs TRBV7-2 and TRBJ2-7, with D perhaps TRBD2 (6 bases). This CDR3 is 15 amino acids long. Germline loops: CDR1 SGHTA, CDR2 FQGNSA. The V gene lost 6 bases and the J gene lost 2 bases, with 17 bases spanning the gap. Full variable domain (outside the CDR3, taken from reference TRBV7-2 and TRBJ2-7): GAGVSQSPSNKVTEKGKDVELRCDPISGHTALYWYRQSLGQGLEFLIYFQGNSAPDKSGLPSDRFSAERTGGSVSTLTIQRTQQEDSAVYLCASRAIGGTPYEQYFGPGTRLTVT.

V usage is TRBV6-5 and J usage is TRBJ2-7; 7 nucleotides line up with TRBD1. V was clipped by 7 bases and J by 5 bases; unmatched bases: 8. The CDR3 is 13 residues long. Germline-derived CDR1 and CDR2 are MNHEY and SVGAGI. This chain's CDR3 is CASKTGQAHEQYF. Here the CDR3 DNA reads TGTGCCAGCAAGACCGGACAGGCGCACGAGCAGTACTTC.

The chain employs TRBV7-2 and TRBJ1-5, with D unclear. V was trimmed by 2 bases and J by 1 base, leaving 6 bases between them. Germline CDR1 is SGHTA and CDR2 is FQGNSA. The CDR3 extends over 14 amino acids. The CDR3 sequence is CASSLIQSNQPQHF. The CDR3 DNA is TGTGCCAGCAGCTTAATACAGAGCAATCAGCCCCAGCATTTT.